The rows below give T cell receptor beta chains drawn from one sample of a study of blood T cells in healthy people across ages. MiXCR, applied by TCRdb to the 5' RACE reads, yields one record per CDR3 protein. This table has around 1,600,000 distinct CDR3 sequences, approximately 39% appearing once. The sequenced sample consisted of blood. These receptor sequences come from a woman between 18 and 29 years old in good health. The CDR3 runs from the conserved cysteine through the conserved F or W. The D gene is left open where the match is weak. Rows give clone size only sometimes, using once, few, many, or a class for an expanded clone.

few . TRBJ1-5 TRBV25-1 TGTGCCAGCAGAGAGAGGCCTCCGGGACAACATCAGCCCCAGCATTTT CASRERPPGQHQPQHF
few TRBD1 TRBJ2-3 TRBV2 TGTGCCAGCGGTACAGGGGGCGCGGATACGCAGTATTTT CASGTGGADTQYF
few TRBD1 TRBJ1-3 TRBV6-6 TGTGCCAGCACCGACAGGGGGGCCGGAAACACCATATATTTT CASTDRGAGNTIYF
. . TRBJ2-7 TRBV20-1 TGCAGTGCTAGAGGGCCCTTTAGCTCCTACGAGCAGTACTTC CSARGPFSSYEQYF
few TRBD2 TRBJ2-1 TRBV28 TGTGCCAGCAGTTGGCAACAGACTAGCGGGACTTGGTACAATGAGCAGTTCTTC CASSWQQTSGTWYNEQFF
few TRBD1 TRBJ2-3 TRBV28 TGTGCCAGCATCCGCAGGGGGTGGATCTCAGATACGCAGTATTTT CASIRRGWISDTQYF
. TRBD2 TRBJ2-2 TRBV4-2 TGTGCCAGCAGCCAAGGCCGGTCTCTAGCGGGAGAAGCCGGGGAGCTGTTTTTT CASSQGRSLAGEAGELFF
. TRBD1 TRBJ1-5 TRBV5-1 TGCGCCAGCAGCATCGACGGGACAGATCAGCCCCAGCATTTT CASSIDGTDQPQHF
few . TRBJ1-1 TRBV29-1 TGCAGCGTTGTACTTTCACTGGAAGCTTTCTTT CSVVLSLEAFF
. . TRBJ1-1 TRBV20-1 TGCAGTGCTAGGGAGGGGCTGACTGAAGCTTTCTTT CSAREGLTEAFF
. . TRBJ2-2 TRBV10-2 TGCACCAGCAGTGAAGGGGCGGGACTTACCGGGGAGCTGTTTTTT CTSSEGAGLTGELFF
few . TRBJ2-1 TRBV5-1 TGCGCCAGCAGCTTGATGCGGGTGAGCTCCTACAATGAGCAGTTCTTC CASSLMRVSSYNEQFF
. TRBD2 TRBJ2-1 TRBV4-2 TGTGCCAGCAGCCAGTGGACTAGCGGGAGCTCCTACAATGAGCAGTTCTTC CASSQWTSGSSYNEQFF
. TRBD2 TRBJ2-3 TRBV12-3/TRBV12-4 TGTGCCAGCAGTGGGAAGCGGGGTACTAGCACAGATACGCAGTATTTT CASSGKRGTSTDTQYF
few TRBD1 TRBJ1-2 TRBV7-8 TGTGCCAGCAGCTTAATAGGGGGCCGCTATGGCTACACCTTC CASSLIGGRYGYTF
few . TRBJ2-7 TRBV20-1 TGCAGTGCAGGACCCGGGACCGACTCCTACGAGCAGTACTTC CSAGPGTDSYEQYF
. TRBD1 TRBJ2-1 TRBV13 TGTGCCAGCAGCCAGAGACAGGGGGCGCGCAATGAGCAGTTCTTC CASSQRQGARNEQFF
. TRBD1 TRBJ2-1 TRBV6-2/TRBV6-3 TGTGCCAGCAGTTCACAGGACAGGGGCCTACTATCCAATGAGCAGTTCTTC CASSSQDRGLLSNEQFF
. . TRBJ1-1 TRBV11-3 TGTGCCTGCAGCGTCGGATTAGGGGCCACTGAAGCTTTCTTT CACSVGLGATEAFF
. TRBD1 TRBJ2-7 TRBV7-9 TGTGCCAGCAGCTTAGCCGGGACAGGTGACCCCTACGAGCAGTACTTC CASSLAGTGDPYEQYF
few TRBD2 TRBJ2-5 TRBV4-3 TGCGCCAGCAGCCAAGGGTGGCTAGCGGGGGTGGGACAAGAGACCCAGTACTTC CASSQGWLAGVGQETQYF
. . TRBJ2-7 TRBV27 TGTGCCAGCAGTTGGAGTAGCGGAGTCTACAATGAGCAGTACTTC CASSWSSGVYNEQYF
many TRBD2 TRBJ2-1 TRBV2 TGTGCCAGTCGACCCGGGACTAGCGCCTACAATGAGCAGTTCTTC CASRPGTSAYNEQFF
. TRBD1 TRBJ2-6 TRBV12-3/TRBV12-4 TGTGCCAGCAGTTTCTACAGGGGGCCCGCTGGGGCCAACGTCCTGACTTTC CASSFYRGPAGANVLTF
. . TRBJ1-1 TRBV4-3 TGCGCCAGCAGCCACCCCTTTGGCGAGAACACTGAAGCTTTCTTT CASSHPFGENTEAFF
. . TRBJ2-3 TRBV4-3 TGCGCCAGCAGCCAACTCTGGCACTCCACAGATACGCGGTATTTT CASSQLWHSTDTRYF
few TRBD1 TRBJ1-2 TRBV4-1 TGCGCCAGCAGCCAACCTAGACAGGGGGCGCGATATGGCTACACCTTC CASSQPRQGARYGYTF
. TRBD2 TRBJ2-5 TRBV5-1 TGCGCCAGCAGCGGGACTAGCGGGGGGGAACCCCAAGAGACCCAGTACTTC CASSGTSGGEPQETQYF
. . TRBJ1-2 TRBV7-2 TGTGCCAGCAGCACCCAGGACAGTTATGGAAGCTACACCTTC CASSTQDSYGSYTF
. . TRBJ2-3 TRBV7-6 TGTGCCAACAGTTACCGGATGAGGGTGACAGATACGCAGTATTTT CANSYRMRVTDTQYF
. . TRBJ2-1 TRBV18 TGTGCCAGCTCACCAGGCAGCTACTACGAGCAGTTCTTC CASSPGSYYEQFF
. . TRBJ1-5 TRBV12-3/TRBV12-4 TGTGCCAGCAGTCCCACAGGGATGGCGCCCCAGCATTTT CASSPTGMAPQHF
. TRBD2 TRBJ2-5 TRBV4-3 TGCGCCAGCAGCCAAGGTTTAACTAGCGGGGACCAAGAGACCCAGTACTTC CASSQGLTSGDQETQYF
. . TRBJ2-1 TRBV20-1 TGCAGTGCTAGAGAGGTGGGGGACAATGAGCAGTTCTTC CSAREVGDNEQFF
few . TRBJ2-5 TRBV29-1 TGCAGCGCTGTTTCAGGGGTGGGGGAGACCCAGTACTTC CSAVSGVGETQYF
once . TRBJ1-5 TRBV13 TGTGCCAGCAGCTCGCAGGGAGAAGGGCAGCCCCAGCATTTT CASSSQGEGQPQHF
. TRBD1 TRBJ1-1 TRBV12-3/TRBV12-4 TGTGCCAGCAGTCACGGGACAGGGGGAGCGAATCTTCCGAACACTGAAGCTTTCTTT CASSHGTGGANLPNTEAFF
. TRBD2 TRBJ2-5 TRBV27 TGTGCCAGCAGTTTCCATAGCGGGGAGACCCAGTACTTC CASSFHSGETQYF
. TRBD1 TRBJ1-1 TRBV15 TGTGCCACCAGCGGGGACAGGGGTGCGGGTAACACTGAAGCTTTCTTT CATSGDRGAGNTEAFF
few . TRBJ2-5 TRBV20-1 TGCAGTGCTCCCCCCGGCGGACAAGAGACCCAGTACTTC CSAPPGGQETQYF